The present entry profiles one T cell receptor beta chain with its context. Its antigen remains unknown. Among the approximately 110 subjects of the validation cohort, separate from the approximately 700-subject first cohort, were the donors. This sample was included in a study of cytomegalovirus exposure and HLA in healthy donors. Study-wide results and limits: High specificity and sensitivity for cytomegalovirus status were reported for the classifier. Overall, approximately 150 TCR beta chains were annotated as cytomegalovirus-associated.

The data were produced by immunoSEQ multiplex PCR, yet TCRdb's version contains in-frame clones alone and is incomplete. The data hold 150,000 to 200,000 clones, with around 84% observed a single time. The source of this sequence is a man aged 18 to 30 in good health and CMV-seropositive. Input material: PBMCs.

The CDR3 loop is CASRGETSDLETQYF. CDR3 nucleotides: TGCGCCAGCAGGGGGGAGACTAGCGACTTGGAGACCCAGTACTTC. The V gene is TRBV5-1, the J gene TRBJ2-5; 8 positions agree with TRBD2. The V segment lost 5 bases and the J segment 5 bases; nucleotides outside the gene matches: 11. This CDR3 region has 15 residues. The germline V gene has CDR1 SGHRS and CDR2 YFSETQ.